Listed below are T cell receptor beta chains from one sample, sequenced in a study of CD8 T cells in Susac syndrome. TCRdb reanalysed the immunoSEQ multiplex PCR reads using MiXCR and keeps one entry per CDR3 protein. Of 92,000 or so distinct CDR3 sequences in the sample, 90% to 97% were seen once. Sequences were obtained from CD8+ T cells from PBMCs. The receptor set was obtained from a human donor with Susac syndrome. CDR3s include the opening cysteine and the closing phenylalanine or tryptophan. Each record gives: V gene, D gene, J gene, CDR3 protein, CDR3 DNA. D genes are given only for firm matches.

v_call: TRBV27
d_call: .
j_call: TRBJ1-6
cdr3_aa: CASRETRQRTRSPLHF
cdr3_nt: TGTGCCAGCAGAGAGACGAGACAAAGGACGAGATCACCCCTCCACTTT

v_call: TRBV28
d_call: .
j_call: TRBJ2-7
cdr3_aa: CASSPTSFEQYF
cdr3_nt: TGTGCCAGCAGCCCGACTAGTTTCGAGCAGTACTTC

v_call: TRBV28
d_call: .
j_call: TRBJ1-4
cdr3_aa: CASSLSADSTNEKLFF
cdr3_nt: TGTGCCAGCAGTCTGAGCGCAGATTCAACTAATGAAAAACTGTTTTTT

v_call: TRBV29-1
d_call: .
j_call: TRBJ2-7
cdr3_aa: CSVILSDTLGYEQYF
cdr3_nt: TGCAGCGTTATTCTCTCTGACACCCTGGGATACGAGCAGTACTTC

v_call: TRBV6-2/TRBV6-3
d_call: .
j_call: TRBJ2-5
cdr3_aa: CASSYKAAQETQYF
cdr3_nt: TGTGCCAGCAGTTACAAGGCAGCTCAAGAGACCCAGTACTTC

v_call: TRBV18
d_call: TRBD1
j_call: TRBJ1-5
cdr3_aa: CASSPEGQQTPQHF
cdr3_nt: TGTGCCAGCTCTCCGGAGGGACAGCAAACCCCCCAGCATTTT

v_call: TRBV7-2
d_call: .
j_call: TRBJ2-2
cdr3_aa: CASSLDGGYTGELFF
cdr3_nt: TGTGCCAGCAGCCTAGACGGAGGCTACACCGGGGAGCTGTTTTTT

v_call: TRBV12-3/TRBV12-4
d_call: .
j_call: TRBJ1-5
cdr3_aa: CASSLQGQVRPQHF
cdr3_nt: TGTGCCAGCAGTTTACAAGGTCAGGTACGGCCCCAGCATTTT

v_call: TRBV4-3
d_call: .
j_call: TRBJ1-6
cdr3_aa: CASSQELVQGRKSPLHF
cdr3_nt: TGCGCCAGCAGCCAAGAATTAGTACAGGGTCGGAAGTCACCCCTCCACTTT

v_call: TRBV27
d_call: .
j_call: TRBJ1-2
cdr3_aa: CASSTGNNYGYTF
cdr3_nt: TGTGCCAGCAGCACCGGGAATAACTATGGCTACACCTTC